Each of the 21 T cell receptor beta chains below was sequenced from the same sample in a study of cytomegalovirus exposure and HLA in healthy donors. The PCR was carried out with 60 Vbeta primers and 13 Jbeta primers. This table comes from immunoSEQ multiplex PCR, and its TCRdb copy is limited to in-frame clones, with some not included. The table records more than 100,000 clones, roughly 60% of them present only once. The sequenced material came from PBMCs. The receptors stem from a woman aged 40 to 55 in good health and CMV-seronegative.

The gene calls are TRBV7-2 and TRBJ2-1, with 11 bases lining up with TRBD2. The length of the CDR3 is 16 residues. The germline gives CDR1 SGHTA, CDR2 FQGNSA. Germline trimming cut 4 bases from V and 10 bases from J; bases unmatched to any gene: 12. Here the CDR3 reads CASSSSTSGGQWEQFF. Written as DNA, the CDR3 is TGTGCCAGCAGCTCCTCAACTAGCGGGGGTCAATGGGAGCAGTTCTTC.

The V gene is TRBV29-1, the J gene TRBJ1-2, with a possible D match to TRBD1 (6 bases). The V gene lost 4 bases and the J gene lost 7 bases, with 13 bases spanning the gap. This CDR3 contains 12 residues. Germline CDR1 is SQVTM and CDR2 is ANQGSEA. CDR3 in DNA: TGCAGCGTTGGAAGGGGGGGTTTTGGCTACACCTTC. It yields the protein CSVGRGGFGYTF. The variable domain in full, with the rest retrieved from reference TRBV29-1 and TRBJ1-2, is SAVISQKPSRDICQRGTSLTIQCQVDSQVTMMFWYRQQPGQSLTLIATANQGSEATYESGFVIDKFPISRPNLTFSTLTVSNMSPEDSSIYLCSVGRGGFGYTFGSGTRLTVV.

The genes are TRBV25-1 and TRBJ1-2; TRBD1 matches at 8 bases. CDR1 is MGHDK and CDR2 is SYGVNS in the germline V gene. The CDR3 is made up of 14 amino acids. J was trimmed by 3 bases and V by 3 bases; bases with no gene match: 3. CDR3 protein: CASSEDRAHYGYTF. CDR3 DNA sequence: TGTGCCAGCAGTGAGGACAGGGCCCACTATGGCTACACCTTC.

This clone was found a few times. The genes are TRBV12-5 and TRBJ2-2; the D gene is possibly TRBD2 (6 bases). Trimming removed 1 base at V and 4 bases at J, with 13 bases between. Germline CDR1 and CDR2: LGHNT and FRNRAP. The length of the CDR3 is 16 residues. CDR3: CASGLAAEGGTGELFF. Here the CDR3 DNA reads TGTGCTAGTGGTTTGGCTGCGGAGGGAGGCACCGGGGAGCTGTTTTTT.

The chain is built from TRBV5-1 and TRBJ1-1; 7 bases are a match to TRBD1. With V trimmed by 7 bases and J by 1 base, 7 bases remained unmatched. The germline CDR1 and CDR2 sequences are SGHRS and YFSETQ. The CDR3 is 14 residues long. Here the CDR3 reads CASATGTANTEAFF. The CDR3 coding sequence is TGCGCCAGCGCCACCGGGACAGCGAACACTGAAGCTTTCTTT.

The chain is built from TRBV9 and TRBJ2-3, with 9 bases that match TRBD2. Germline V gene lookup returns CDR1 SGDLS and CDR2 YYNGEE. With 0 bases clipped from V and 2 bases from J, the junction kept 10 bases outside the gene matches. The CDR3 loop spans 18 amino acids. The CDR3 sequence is CASSVASGGRFFTDTQYF. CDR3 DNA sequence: TGTGCCAGCAGCGTAGCGAGCGGGGGGCGGTTTTTCACAGATACGCAGTATTTT.

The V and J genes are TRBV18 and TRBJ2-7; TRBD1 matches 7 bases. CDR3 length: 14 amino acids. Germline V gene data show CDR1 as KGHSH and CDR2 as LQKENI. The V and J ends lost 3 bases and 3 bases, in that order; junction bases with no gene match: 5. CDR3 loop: CASSPRQGDYEQYF. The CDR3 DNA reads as TGTGCCAGCTCACCTCGACAGGGAGACTACGAGCAGTACTTC.

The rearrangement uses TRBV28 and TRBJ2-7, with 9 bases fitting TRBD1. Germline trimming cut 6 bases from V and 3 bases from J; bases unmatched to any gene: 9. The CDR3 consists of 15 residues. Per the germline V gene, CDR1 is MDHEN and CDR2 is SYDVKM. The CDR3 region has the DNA TGTGCCAGCAGCTCGACAGGGGGTAGTGGCTACGAGCAGTACTTC. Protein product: CASSSTGGSGYEQYF.

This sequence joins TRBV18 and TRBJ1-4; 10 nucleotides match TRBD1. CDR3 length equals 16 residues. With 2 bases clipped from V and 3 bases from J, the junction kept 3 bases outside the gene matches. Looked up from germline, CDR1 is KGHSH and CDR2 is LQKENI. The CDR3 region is CASSPRDRGANEKLFF. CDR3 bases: TGTGCCAGCTCACCAAGGGACAGGGGTGCTAATGAAAAACTGTTTTTT. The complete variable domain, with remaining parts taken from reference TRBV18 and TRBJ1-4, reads NAGVMQNPRHLVRRRGQEARLRCSPMKGHSHVYWYRQLPEEGLKFMVYLQKENIIDESGMPKERFSAEFPKEGPSILRIQQVVRGDSAAYFCASSPRDRGANEKLFFGSGTQLSVL.

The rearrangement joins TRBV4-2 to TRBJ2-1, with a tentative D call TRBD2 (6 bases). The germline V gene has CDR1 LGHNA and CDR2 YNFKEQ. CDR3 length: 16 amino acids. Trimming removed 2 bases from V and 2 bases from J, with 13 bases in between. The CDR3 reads CASSQKMGGAYNEQFF. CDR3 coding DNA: TGTGCCAGCAGCCAAAAAATGGGGGGTGCCTACAATGAGCAGTTCTTC.

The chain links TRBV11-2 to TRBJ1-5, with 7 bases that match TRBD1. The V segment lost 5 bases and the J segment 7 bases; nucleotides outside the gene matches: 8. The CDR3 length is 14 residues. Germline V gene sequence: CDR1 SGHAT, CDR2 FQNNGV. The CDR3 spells CASSPDRDWQPQHF. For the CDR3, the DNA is TGTGCCAGCAGCCCTGACAGGGATTGGCAGCCCCAGCATTTT.

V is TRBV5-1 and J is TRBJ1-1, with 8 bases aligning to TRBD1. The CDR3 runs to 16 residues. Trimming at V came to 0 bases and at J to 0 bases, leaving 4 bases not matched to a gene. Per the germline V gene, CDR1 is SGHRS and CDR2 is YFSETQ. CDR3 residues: CASSLEMGQVNTEAFF. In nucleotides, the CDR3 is TGCGCCAGCAGCTTGGAAATGGGACAGGTGAACACTGAAGCTTTCTTT.

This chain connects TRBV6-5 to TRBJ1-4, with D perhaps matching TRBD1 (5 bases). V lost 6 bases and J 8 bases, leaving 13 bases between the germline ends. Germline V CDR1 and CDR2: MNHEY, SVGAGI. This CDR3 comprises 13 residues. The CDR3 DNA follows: TGTGCCAGCAGATTCGGGGGGAAGGAAAAACTGTTTTTT. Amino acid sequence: CASRFGGKEKLFF.

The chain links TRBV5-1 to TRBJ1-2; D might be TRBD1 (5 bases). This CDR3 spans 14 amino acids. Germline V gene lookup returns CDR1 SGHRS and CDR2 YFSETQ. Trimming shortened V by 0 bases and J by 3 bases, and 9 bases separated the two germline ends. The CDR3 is CASSLDQGDYGYTF. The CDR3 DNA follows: TGCGCCAGCAGCTTGGATCAAGGGGACTATGGCTACACCTTC.

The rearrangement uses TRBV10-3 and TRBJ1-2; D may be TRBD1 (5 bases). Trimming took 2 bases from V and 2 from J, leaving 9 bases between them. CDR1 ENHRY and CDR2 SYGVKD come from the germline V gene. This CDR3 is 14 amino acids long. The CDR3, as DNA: TGTGCCATCAGTGAGGGCAGGGCGAACTATGGCTACACCTTC. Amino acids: CAISEGRANYGYTF.

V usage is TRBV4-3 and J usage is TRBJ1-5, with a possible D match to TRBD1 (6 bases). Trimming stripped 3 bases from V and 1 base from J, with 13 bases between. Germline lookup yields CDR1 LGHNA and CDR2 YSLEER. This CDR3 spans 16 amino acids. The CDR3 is CASSQSYRESNQPQHF. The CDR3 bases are TGCGCCAGCAGCCAGAGTTACAGGGAGAGCAATCAGCCCCAGCATTTT.

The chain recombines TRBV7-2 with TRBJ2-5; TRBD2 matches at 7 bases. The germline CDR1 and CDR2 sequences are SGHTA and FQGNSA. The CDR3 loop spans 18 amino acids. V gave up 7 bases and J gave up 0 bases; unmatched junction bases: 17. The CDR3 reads CASNHWAGYAGDQETQYF. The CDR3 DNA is TGTGCCAGCAACCACTGGGCCGGTTACGCGGGGGACCAAGAGACCCAGTACTTC.

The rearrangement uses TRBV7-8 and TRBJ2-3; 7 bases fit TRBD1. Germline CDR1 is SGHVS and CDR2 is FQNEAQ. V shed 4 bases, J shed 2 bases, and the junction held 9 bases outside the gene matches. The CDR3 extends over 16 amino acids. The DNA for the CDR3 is TGTGCCAGCAGCTCGAGCCGGGACAGTTACACAGATACGCAGTATTTT. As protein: CASSSSRDSYTDTQYF. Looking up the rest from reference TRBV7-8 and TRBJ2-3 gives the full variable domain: GAGVSQSPRYKVAKRGQDVALRCDPISGHVSLFWYQQALGQGPEFLTYFQNEAQLDKSGLPSDRFFAERPEGSVSTLKIQRTQQEDSAVYLCASSSSRDSYTDTQYFGPGTRLTVL.

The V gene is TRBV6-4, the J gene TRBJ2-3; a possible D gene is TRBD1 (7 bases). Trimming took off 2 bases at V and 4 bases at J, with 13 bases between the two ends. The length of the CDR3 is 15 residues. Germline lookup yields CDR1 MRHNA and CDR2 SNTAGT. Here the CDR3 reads CASSDGAGGSDTQYF. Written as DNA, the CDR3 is TGTGCCAGCAGTGACGGGGCAGGGGGGTCAGATACGCAGTATTTT.

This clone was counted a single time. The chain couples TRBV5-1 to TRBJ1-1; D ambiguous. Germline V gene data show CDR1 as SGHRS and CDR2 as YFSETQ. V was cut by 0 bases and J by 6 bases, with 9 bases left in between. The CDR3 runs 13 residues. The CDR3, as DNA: TGCGCCAGCAGCTTGGACTCCGGAGCTGAAGCTTTCTTT. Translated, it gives CASSLDSGAEAFF.

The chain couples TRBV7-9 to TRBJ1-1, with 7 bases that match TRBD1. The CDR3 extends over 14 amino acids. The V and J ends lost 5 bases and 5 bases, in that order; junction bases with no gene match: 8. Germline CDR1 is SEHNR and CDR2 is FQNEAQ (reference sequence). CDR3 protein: CASSIDRARTEAFF. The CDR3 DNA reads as TGTGCCAGCAGCATCGACAGGGCGAGAACTGAAGCTTTCTTT.